This TCR beta chain was sequenced during a study of T cell responses to AZD1222 COVID-19 vaccine. TCRdb's copy holds only in-frame clones and misses some; the assay was immunoSEQ multiplex PCR. The repertoire holds roughly 150,000 clones, with around 92% as singletons. The length of the CDR3 is 15 residues. Deletions cut 2 bases from V and 3 bases from J, with 10 bases between. The germline V gene encodes CDR1 SGHTA and CDR2 FQGTGA. V and J are TRBV7-3 and TRBJ2-2; D is unresolved. The sequence derives from an adult who received the AZD1222 COVID-19 vaccine. The starting material was peripheral blood, obtained 28 days after the second AZD1222 dose. The chain's CDR3 is CASSLLAAYTGELFF. The CDR3 nucleotides read TGTGCCAGCAGCTTATTGGCAGCCTACACCGGGGAGCTGTTTTTT.